The 9 T cell receptor beta chains below all came from one sample that was sequenced in a study of human T cells and chemical hapten exposure. TCRdb analysed the RACE reads with MiXCR anew, one entry per CDR3 protein. The profile shows about 400,000 distinct CDR3 sequences, around 6% of them singletons. Time point indicated: patch test 2, 6 weeks after DPC sensitization. Indicated treatment: therapeutic diphenylcyclopropenone sensitization with weekly scalp DPC. The sequencing used whole blood, collected in connection with sensitization to the hapten diphenylcyclopropenone (DPC). The receptors shown here come from a woman aged 18 to 35 with alopecia areata. Some clones in this sample may be carry-over from other donors' samples.

This clonotype was observed a handful of times. The rearrangement uses TRBV27 and TRBJ1-1; D uncertain. Trimming cost V 6 bases and J 10 bases, with 21 bases left between them. Germline V gene data show CDR1 as MNHEY and CDR2 as SMNVEV (reference sequence). The CDR3 spans 14 residues. CDR3 DNA: TGTGCCAGCAGGCCGGCGCCATTCGTTCTAGGAGCTTTCTTT. It encodes CASRPAPFVLGAFF.

This chain connects TRBV5-1 to TRBJ2-3; D gene uncertain. The length of the CDR3 is 12 residues. Germline V gene lookup returns CDR1 SGHRS and CDR2 YFSETQ. Trimming pared 2 bases from V and 6 bases from J, leaving 7 bases between. In DNA form, the CDR3 reads TGCGCCAGCAGCTTAATGGTCGATACGCAGTATTTT. It encodes CASSLMVDTQYF.

This clonotype was observed many times. The chain links TRBV10-3 to TRBJ1-5; 7 bases fit TRBD1. CDR3 length: 15 residues. Looked up from germline, CDR1 is ENHRY and CDR2 is SYGVKD. J gave up 4 bases and V 6 bases, and 9 bases lay outside the gene matches. The CDR3 nucleotides are TGTGCCATCAGAGATTCCAGGGGGGCAAATCAGCCCCAGCATTTT. This encodes CAIRDSRGANQPQHF.

V gene TRBV7-8 combines with J gene TRBJ2-7; D is unclear. V was pared by 0 bases and J by 1 base, with 7 bases between. The CDR3 runs to 14 residues. The germline gives CDR1 SGHVS, CDR2 FQNEAQ. The CDR3 is CASSLAQLSYEQYF. CDR3 bases: TGTGCCAGCAGCTTAGCGCAACTTTCCTACGAGCAGTACTTC.

This clonotype was seen many times. The rearrangement uses TRBV6-2 or TRBV6-3 and TRBJ1-5; no reliable D call. Trimming took off 2 bases at V and 0 bases at J, with 17 bases between the two ends. Germline V gene lookup returns CDR1 MNHEY and CDR2 SVGEGT. This CDR3 spans 18 amino acids. CDR3 amino acids: CASSYDNSRVYSNQPQHF. CDR3 coding DNA: TGTGCCAGCAGTTACGACAACAGCCGGGTTTATAGCAATCAGCCCCAGCATTTT.

This chain joins TRBV25-1 and TRBJ1-2; no reliable D call. Trimming cost V 10 bases and J 4 bases, with 19 bases left between them. CDR1 is MGHDK and CDR2 is SYGVNS in the germline V gene. This CDR3 region has 14 residues. Here the CDR3 DNA reads TGTGCCACTCTCGAAGACCGGACGGCCTATGGCTACACCTTC. Translating it yields CATLEDRTAYGYTF.

The V gene is TRBV6-1, the J gene TRBJ1-3; unclear D gene. CDR1 and CDR2 from the germline V gene are MNHNS and SASEGT. The ends were cut back, 10 bases at V and 1 base at J, with 8 bases in the middle. CDR3 length: 12 residues. CDR3 residues: CATGRSGNTIYF. CDR3 sequence (DNA): TGTGCCACCGGAAGATCTGGAAACACCATATATTTT.

At least ten counts were recorded for this clonotype. The V call is TRBV12-3 or TRBV12-4, the J call TRBJ1-2; the D is unclear. The CDR3 is made up of 14 amino acids. V was clipped by 4 bases and J by 3 bases, with 12 bases between them. In nucleotides, the CDR3 is TGTGCCAGCAGTTCCCCAGCTCCTTACTATGGCTACACCTTC. Its translation is CASSSPAPYYGYTF.

The genes are TRBV6-5 and TRBJ1-5, with D maybe TRBD1 (5 bases). This CDR3 has 15 residues. Germline V lookup: CDR1 MNHEY, CDR2 SVGAGI. V dropped 0 bases and J dropped 7 bases, with 13 bases sitting between them. The CDR3, as DNA: TGTGCCAGCAGTTACTCGCGACAGCTCAACCAGCCCCAGCATTTT. It encodes CASSYSRQLNQPQHF.